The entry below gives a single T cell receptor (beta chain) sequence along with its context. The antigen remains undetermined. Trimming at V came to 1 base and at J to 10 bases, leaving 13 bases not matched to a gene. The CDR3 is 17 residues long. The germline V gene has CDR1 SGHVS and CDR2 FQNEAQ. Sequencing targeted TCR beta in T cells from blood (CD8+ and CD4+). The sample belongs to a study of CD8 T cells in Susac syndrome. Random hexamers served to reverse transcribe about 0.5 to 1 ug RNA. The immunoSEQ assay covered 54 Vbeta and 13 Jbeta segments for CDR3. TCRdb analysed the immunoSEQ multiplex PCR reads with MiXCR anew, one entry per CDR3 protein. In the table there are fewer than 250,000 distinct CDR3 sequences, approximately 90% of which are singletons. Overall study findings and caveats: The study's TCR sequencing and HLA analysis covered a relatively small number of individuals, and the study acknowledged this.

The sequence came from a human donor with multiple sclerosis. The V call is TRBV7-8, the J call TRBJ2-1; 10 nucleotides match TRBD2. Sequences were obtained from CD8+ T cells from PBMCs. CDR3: CASSLEGAGGTPLEQFF. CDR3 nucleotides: TGTGCCAGCAGCTTAGAGGGAGCGGGAGGGACCCCTCTAGAGCAGTTCTTC. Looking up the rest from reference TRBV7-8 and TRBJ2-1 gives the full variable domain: GAGVSQSPRYKVAKRGQDVALRCDPISGHVSLFWYQQALGQGPEFLTYFQNEAQLDKSGLPSDRFFAERPEGSVSTLKIQRTQQEDSAVYLCASSLEGAGGTPLEQFFGPGTRLTVL.